What follows are 19 T cell receptor beta chains derived from one specimen sequenced in a study of T cell clonotyping in hematopoietic cell transplantation. Clones were read by immunoSEQ multiplex PCR, and TCRdb kept only the in-frame ones, dropping some. The data contain over 1,400 clones, roughly two thirds of them singletons. The starting material was peripheral blood mononuclear cells, obtained 100 days after allogeneic stem cell transplant. The receptors shown here come from an older female patient who had an allogeneic stem cell transplant, so the T cells may come from the graft donor. Some clones in this sample may be carry-over from other donors' samples.

This chain connects TRBV7-9 to TRBJ2-7; 11 bases are shared with TRBD2. CDR1 and CDR2 from the germline V gene are SEHNR and FQNEAQ (reference sequence). Unmatched junction bases numbered 13, after V lost 0 bases and J lost 3 bases. The CDR3 is made up of 19 amino acids. The CDR3 DNA follows: TGTGCCAGCAGCTTAGCGCCCTCAGCTAGCGGGAGGATTATCTACGAGCAGTACTTC. Amino acids: CASSLAPSASGRIIYEQYF.

The gene calls are TRBV6-5 and TRBJ2-7; tentative D call: TRBD2 (5 bases). This CDR3 is built from 13 residues. V lost 2 bases to trimming and J lost 3 bases, with 8 bases between them. The germline V gene encodes CDR1 MNHEY and CDR2 SVGAGI. The CDR3 bases are TGTGCCAGCAGTTACGAGGGAAACTACGAGCAGTACTTC. Its protein is CASSYEGNYEQYF.

This clone was found once. V gene TRBV2 combines with J gene TRBJ2-3; 10 bases are a match to TRBD2. The CDR3 totals 17 residues. V was clipped by 11 bases and J by 0 bases; unmatched bases: 14. Germline loops: CDR1 SNHLY, CDR2 FYNNEI. CDR3 loop: CAGGPRASGRSTDTQYF. CDR3 sequence (DNA): TGTGCCGGCGGTCCTAGGGCTAGCGGGAGAAGCACAGATACGCAGTATTTT.

CDR3 sequence (DNA): TGTGCCAGCAGTTCAGGCTACAGTCATAGCAATCAGCCCCAGCATTTT. Protein product: CASSSGYSHSNQPQHF. The chain is built from TRBV27 and TRBJ1-5; D is unclear. The CDR3 is 16 residues long. Germline CDR1 and CDR2: MNHEY and SMNVEV (reference sequence). V was trimmed by 4 bases and J by 0 bases, leaving 13 bases between them.

This rearrangement joins TRBV4-1 to TRBJ1-2; the D gene is possibly TRBD1 (6 bases). V lost 2 bases to trimming and J lost 6 bases, with 13 bases between them. The CDR3 contains 14 residues. Germline assignment: CDR1 MGHRA and CDR2 YSYEKL. The CDR3 sequence: CASSQHNRADGYTF. CDR3 nucleotides: TGCGCCAGCAGCCAACATAACAGGGCCGATGGCTACACCTTC.

This clone was seen a single time. The chain has TRBV2 and TRBJ2-6, with D uncertain. Trimming shortened V by 8 bases and J by 2 bases, and 10 bases separated the two germline ends. Germline V gene sequence: CDR1 SNHLY, CDR2 FYNNEI. CDR3 size: 14 residues. CDR3 coding DNA: TGTGCCAGCCACGGCAGGCCTGGGGCCAACGTCCTGACTTTC. Protein product: CASHGRPGANVLTF.

Only a few counts were recorded for this clone. The J gene is TRBJ2-5, the V gene TRBV27; tentative D call: TRBD2 (6 bases). Germline V lookup: CDR1 MNHEY, CDR2 SMNVEV (reference sequence). V shed 6 bases and J shed 2 bases, with 10 bases lying between them. This CDR3 has 13 amino acids. The CDR3 here is CASRRDSQETQYF. DNA of the CDR3: TGTGCCAGCAGGCGGGACTCACAAGAGACCCAGTACTTC.

The V and J genes are TRBV7-8 and TRBJ1-2; D is perhaps TRBD1 (6 bases). The CDR3 has 13 amino acids. The germline gives CDR1 SGHVS, CDR2 FQNEAQ. The V gene lost 2 bases and the J gene lost 4 bases, with 8 bases spanning the gap. For the CDR3, the DNA is TGTGCCAGCAGCTTACAGGGGCTCTATGGCTACACCTTC. Translated, it gives CASSLQGLYGYTF.

This chain joins TRBV11-3 and TRBJ2-2; D unresolved. Germline loops: CDR1 SGHNT, CDR2 YENEEA. V lost 0 bases, J lost 1 base, and 0 bases lay in between. The CDR3 length is 13 residues. CDR3 in amino acids: CASSLENTGELFF. The CDR3 DNA reads TGTGCCAGCAGCTTAGAGAACACCGGGGAGCTGTTTTTT.

This chain connects TRBV5-1 to TRBJ2-3; 10 positions match TRBD2. V shed 4 bases and J 2 bases; nucleotides not matched to a gene: 7. Germline loops: CDR1 SGHRS, CDR2 YFSETQ. The CDR3 contains 16 residues. The CDR3 loop is CASSQISGGPTDTQYF. The CDR3 DNA reads TGCGCCAGCAGCCAAATTAGCGGGGGGCCCACAGATACGCAGTATTTT.

A single count supports this clone. This sequence joins TRBV5-6 and TRBJ2-2; 8 bases align to TRBD2. V shed 4 bases, J shed 1 base, and the junction held 3 bases outside the gene matches. The CDR3 is made up of 15 amino acids. Germline CDR1 reads SGHDT; CDR2 reads YYEEEE. CDR3 in DNA: TGTGCCAGCAGCCCCGCGGGGGGGAACACCGGGGAGCTGTTTTTT. Protein product: CASSPAGGNTGELFF.

The sample holds a few counts of this clone. The germline gene is not matched at one end of the junction; a read error may be the cause. The chain uses TRBV6-1 and TRBJ1-5; D remains ambiguous. The CDR3 is 11 residues long. Germline V gene sequence: CDR1 MNHNS, CDR2 SASEGT. DNA of the CDR3: TGTGCCAGCAGAGAAGGTCAGCCCCAGCATTTT. It specifies CASREGQPQHF.

This clone is hyperexpanded in the sample. The chain has TRBV5-6 and TRBJ1-1; D unclear. V dropped 0 bases and J dropped 7 bases, with 13 bases sitting between them. There are 14 residues in the CDR3. Per germline, CDR1 SGHDT and CDR2 YYEEEE. CDR3 loop: CASSLGETYGEAFF. The CDR3 DNA sequence: TGTGCCAGCAGCTTGGGGGAGACCTATGGTGAAGCTTTCTTT.

The V gene is TRBV4-3, the J gene TRBJ2-2; TRBD2 matches 11 bases. Germline V gives CDR1 LGHNA, CDR2 YSLEER. The CDR3 length is 16 residues. V dropped 0 bases and J dropped 6; count of bases not matched to a gene: 3. CDR3 sequence reads: CASSQEGLAGSGELFF. In nucleotides, the CDR3 is TGCGCCAGCAGCCAAGAAGGACTAGCGGGTTCCGGGGAGCTGTTTTTT.

V is TRBV11-3 and J is TRBJ2-7; tentatively, D is TRBD1 or TRBD2 (5 bases each). V was pared by 4 bases and J by 0 bases, with 10 bases between. The CDR3 spans 14 residues. Germline assignment: CDR1 SGHNT and CDR2 YENEEA. The CDR3 loop is CASSWDGPSYEQYF. CDR3 nucleotides: TGTGCCAGCAGCTGGGACGGCCCCTCCTACGAGCAGTACTTC.

This clone has only a few counts. The rearrangement joins TRBV11-2 to TRBJ2-7; D unclear. The length of the CDR3 is 13 residues. Per the germline V gene, CDR1 is SGHAT and CDR2 is FQNNGV. The ends were cut back, 5 bases at V and 3 bases at J, with 11 bases in the middle. CDR3 nucleotide sequence: TGTGCCAGCAGCCCGCGCCTATACTACGAGCAGTACTTC. It specifies CASSPRLYYEQYF.

In its sample, this clone was seen a few times. The gene calls are TRBV9 and TRBJ2-2; TRBD1 matches at 12 bases. The CDR3 is 15 residues long. V dropped 4 bases and J dropped 7; count of bases not matched to a gene: 5. Germline V lookup: CDR1 SGDLS, CDR2 YYNGEE. The DNA of the CDR3 is TGTGCCAGCAGCCTAGGGACAGGGGGCGGCGGGGAGCTGTTTTTT. Its protein is CASSLGTGGGGELFF.

This rearrangement joins TRBV7-8 to TRBJ2-3; D is possibly TRBD2 (7 bases). CDR1 is SGHVS, CDR2 FQNEAQ, per germline. Trimming left V 3 bases short and J 1 base short, with 14 bases between. This CDR3 comprises 16 residues. As DNA, the CDR3 is TGTGCCAGCAGCTTCCCGGGGGGCGGCGGCACAGATACGCAGTATTTT. It specifies CASSFPGGGGTDTQYF.

As regards this clone: The same CDR3 arises from other DNA sequences in this sample as well. The chain uses TRBV11-2 and TRBJ2-7; D may be TRBD2 (5 bases). Trimming cost V 5 bases and J 7 bases, with 12 bases left between them. Germline-derived CDR1 and CDR2 are SGHAT and FQNNGV. This CDR3 has 12 amino acids. Written as DNA, the CDR3 is TGTGCCAGCAGCCCCAGGACGGGGGAGCAGTACTTC. Protein product: CASSPRTGEQYF.